What follows are 9 T cell receptor beta chains derived from one specimen sequenced in a study of graft-versus-host responses after intestinal transplantation. Only in-frame clones appear in the TCRdb table, and some are missing; sequencing was by immunoSEQ multiplex PCR. This sample has about 110,000 clones, with just under 95% found just once. Their antigen targets remain unknown. Material: unstimulated CD8+ T cells sorted from spleen or lymph node cells, obtained before transplant. The receptors stem from a human donor who was the organ donor for an intestinal transplant.

J is TRBJ2-5 and V is TRBV7-9; D uncertain. V was cut by 2 bases and J by 7 bases, with 14 bases left in between. The germline CDR1 and CDR2 sequences are SEHNR and FQNEAQ (reference sequence). The CDR3 spans 14 residues. The CDR3 DNA reads as TGTGCCAGCAGCTTATCGTCCGGCCTGGCGACCCAGTACTTC. Translated, it gives CASSLSSGLATQYF.

In this sample, this clone turned up a few times. V and J are TRBV28 and TRBJ1-3; unclear D gene. V was shortened by 5 bases and J by 3 bases, with 14 bases between the two germline ends. The CDR3 length is 15 residues. Per germline, CDR1 MDHEN and CDR2 SYDVKM. CDR3 sequence: CASSPAAGGGNTIYF. DNA for the CDR3: TGTGCCAGCAGTCCCGCCGCAGGAGGTGGAAACACCATATATTTT. Supplemented by reference TRBV28 and TRBJ1-3, the full variable domain reads DVKVTQSSRYLVKRTGEKVFLECVQDMDHENMFWYRQDPGLGLRLIYFSYDVKMKEKGDIPEGYSVSREKKERFSLILESASTNQTSMYLCASSPAAGGGNTIYFGEGSWLTVV.

The chain has TRBV19 and TRBJ1-1; the D gene is possibly TRBD1 (5 bases). Germline loops: CDR1 LNHDA, CDR2 SQIVND (reference sequence). CDR3 length equals 15 residues. The V gene lost 3 bases and the J gene lost 5 bases, with 16 bases spanning the gap. The DNA of the CDR3 is TGTGCCAGTAGTATGAGGGGTCCAGGGAAGACTGAAGCTTTCTTT. Its protein is CASSMRGPGKTEAFF.

The rearrangement joins TRBV27 to TRBJ2-7; D perhaps matches TRBD2 (6 bases). The V gene lost 6 bases and the J gene lost 3 bases, with 15 bases spanning the gap. CDR3 size: 14 residues. Germline CDR1 and CDR2: MNHEY and SMNVEV (reference sequence). This chain's CDR3 is CASSPSSAYYEQYF. CDR3 DNA: TGTGCCAGCAGCCCATCTAGCGCCTACTACGAGCAGTACTTC.

The V call is TRBV9, the J call TRBJ2-1, with 7 bases that match TRBD2. CDR3 length: 16 amino acids. Germline V gene lookup returns CDR1 SGDLS and CDR2 YYNGEE. V was pared by 4 bases and J by 4 bases, with 11 bases of the junction left unmatched. The CDR3 protein is CASSHNGAGVYNEQFF. CDR3 nucleotide sequence: TGTGCCAGCAGCCATAATGGGGCGGGAGTTTACAATGAGCAGTTCTTC.

The CDR3 is CASSYGLAGSYEQYF. The CDR3 region has the DNA TGTGCCAGCAGTTACGGATTGGCAGGATCTTACGAGCAGTACTTC. The rearrangement links TRBV6-5 to TRBJ2-5, with D unclear. The better agreement between TRBJ2-7 and the DNA end casts doubt on the J call. CDR1 and CDR2 from the germline V gene are MNHEY and SVGAGI. The CDR3 loop spans 15 amino acids.

The chain joins TRBV25-1 to TRBJ1-1, with TRBD1 identical over 7 bases. V was pared by 6 bases and J by 6 bases, with 13 bases of the junction left unmatched. The CDR3 length is 15 residues. The germline V gene encodes CDR1 MGHDK and CDR2 SYGVNS. CDR3 loop: CASSPVRPQGAEAFF. As DNA, the CDR3 is TGTGCCAGCAGCCCCGTTCGGCCGCAGGGGGCTGAAGCTTTCTTT.

The chain combines TRBV14 with TRBJ2-1; a possible D gene is TRBD2 (5 bases). V was clipped by 1 base and J by 3 bases, with 10 bases between them. The CDR3 has 15 residues. Germline V gives CDR1 SGHDN, CDR2 FVKESK. The CDR3 here is CASSQGSGFYNEQFF. For the CDR3, the DNA is TGTGCCAGCAGCCAAGGGAGCGGTTTCTACAATGAGCAGTTCTTC.

The rearrangement links TRBV9 to TRBJ2-1; 7 bases line up with TRBD1. This CDR3 has 14 amino acids. J lost 3 bases, V lost 4 bases, and 4 bases had no gene match. Germline V gene sequence: CDR1 SGDLS, CDR2 YYNGEE. The CDR3 spells CASSPRDSYNEQFF. CDR3 in DNA: TGTGCCAGCAGCCCAAGGGACAGCTACAATGAGCAGTTCTTC.